One and the same sample provided the 21 T cell receptor beta chains below, sequenced in a study of T cells in Graves' hyperthyroidism and ophthalmopathy. TCR beta CDR3 regions were amplified from RNA. Carried out on the TCR CDR3, a first-round RT-PCR used the HTBI primer set. Using its own MiXCR run on the multiplex PCR reads, TCRdb lists one record per CDR3 protein. The table includes a few hundred thousand distinct CDR3 sequences, less than 20% detected once. Material for sequencing was blood. The receptors derive from a woman aged 25 to 39 with Graves' hyperthyroidism.

This clonotype has ten or more counts. The chain links TRBV20-1 to TRBJ1-5; no clear D. This CDR3 is built from 12 residues. Between the trimmed V and J ends, which lost 1 base and 4 bases, there was a span of 5 bases. Germline V gene lookup returns CDR1 DFQATT and CDR2 SNEGSKA (reference sequence). The CDR3 loop is CSARGGNQPQHF. CDR3 nucleotide sequence: TGCAGTGCTAGAGGGGGAAATCAGCCCCAGCATTTT.

This clonotype was seen at least ten times. V is TRBV6-1 and J is TRBJ1-1; D ambiguous. Germline V CDR1 and CDR2: MNHNS, SASEGT. The CDR3 is 13 residues long. Trimming cost V 7 bases and J 5 bases, with 14 bases left between them. This CDR3 is CASTPASGTEAFF. The CDR3 nucleotides read TGTGCCAGCACCCCGGCCTCCGGAACTGAAGCTTTCTTT.

This clonotype was counted ten times or more. The genes are TRBV20-1 and TRBJ2-5; 12 bases map to TRBD2. V was pared by 5 bases and J by 3 bases, with 7 bases of the junction left unmatched. Germline CDR1 is DFQATT and CDR2 is SNEGSKA (reference sequence). CDR3 length: 15 amino acids. This CDR3 is CSAGWTSGIKETQYF. CDR3 in DNA: TGCAGTGCTGGATGGACTAGCGGGATAAAAGAGACCCAGTACTTC.

In this sample, this clonotype turned up many times. The V gene is TRBV28, the J gene TRBJ1-1, with 9 bases lining up with TRBD1. The trim removed 5 bases at V and 5 bases at J, leaving 6 bases unmatched. Germline values: CDR1 MDHEN, CDR2 SYDVKM. The CDR3 is 14 amino acids. The CDR3 region has the DNA TGTGCCAGCAGTATACCAGACAGGGGGACTGAAGCTTTCTTT. Amino acids: CASSIPDRGTEAFF.

This clonotype was detected many times. The chain has TRBV12-5 and TRBJ1-1; D is unclear. Germline CDR1 is LGHNT and CDR2 is FRNRAP. Trimming cost V 1 base and J 1 base, with 4 bases left between them. This CDR3 comprises 13 residues. The CDR3 loop reads CASGLEQNTEAFF. The CDR3 nucleotides are TGTGCTAGTGGTTTGGAGCAGAACACTGAAGCTTTCTTT.

This clonotype was seen more than once but under ten times. V is TRBV7-9 and J is TRBJ2-7; TRBD2 matches 9 bases. Germline assignment: CDR1 SEHNR and CDR2 FQNEAQ (reference sequence). V lost 1 base and J lost 6; bases outside the gene matches: 10. This CDR3 is built from 16 residues. CDR3 sequence: CASSLVMAAGGLEQYF. DNA for the CDR3: TGTGCCAGCAGCTTAGTAATGGCGGCGGGAGGGCTCGAGCAGTACTTC.

Concerning this clonotype itself: Possible read error: a much larger clone is one base away. The chain carries TRBV30 and TRBJ1-2, with D perhaps matching TRBD1 (6 bases). Trimming shortened V by 4 bases and J by 6 bases, and 15 bases separated the two germline ends. Looked up from germline, CDR1 is GTSNPN and CDR2 is SVGIG (reference sequence). The length of the CDR3 is 13 residues. In DNA form, the CDR3 reads TGTGCCTGGACCCGAGGGGGGATCAATGGCTACACCTTC. It is translated as CAWTRGGINGYTF. The full variable domain, in which reference TRBV30 and TRBJ1-2 provide the parts outside the CDR3, is SQTIHQWPATLVQPVGSPLSLECTVEGTSNPNLYWYRQAAGRGLQLLFYSVGIGQISSEVPQNLSASRPQDRQFILSSKKLLLSDSGFYLCAWTRGGINGYTFGSGTRLTVV.

Only a few counts were recorded for this clonotype. J is TRBJ2-4 and V is TRBV30, with 8 bases fitting TRBD2. Germline CDR1 and CDR2: GTSNPN and SVGIG (reference sequence). CDR3 length: 12 residues. The J segment lost 8 bases and the V segment lost 5 bases, leaving 5 bases of the junction unmatched. Here the CDR3 DNA reads TGTGCCTGGGCTAGCGGGCGGGACATTCAGTACTTC. It codes for CAWASGRDIQYF.

This chain links TRBV29-1 with TRBJ1-4; 8 positions match TRBD1. Germline CDR1 and CDR2: SQVTM and ANQGSEA. The CDR3 covers 14 residues. With 6 bases clipped from V and 7 bases from J, the junction kept 10 bases outside the gene matches. Written as DNA, the CDR3 is TGCAGCGTACGAGGGGGACAGGCGTTTGAAAAACTGTTTTTT. This codes for CSVRGGQAFEKLFF.

V and J are TRBV20-1 and TRBJ1-4, with 10 bases lining up with TRBD1. Germline V CDR1 and CDR2: DFQATT, SNEGSKA (reference sequence). The V segment lost 3 bases and the J segment 8 bases; nucleotides outside the gene matches: 12. The CDR3 runs 16 residues. Here the CDR3 reads CSASLHLGQGLEKLFF. Here the CDR3 DNA reads TGCAGTGCTAGTCTCCACCTGGGACAGGGGCTCGAAAAACTGTTTTTT.

This clonotype was counted many times. This chain uses TRBV28 with TRBJ1-5, with TRBD1 identical over 8 bases. Germline V gene lookup returns CDR1 MDHEN and CDR2 SYDVKM. CDR3 length: 15 amino acids. V was pared by 5 bases and J by 2 bases, with 5 bases of the junction left unmatched. The CDR3 loop is CASSDMTGGNQPQHF. Written as DNA, the CDR3 is TGTGCCAGCAGTGACATGACAGGGGGCAATCAGCCCCAGCATTTT.

This clonotype occurred many times. This chain joins TRBV19 and TRBJ2-1; 11 bases agree with TRBD2. V lost 8 bases, J lost 6 bases, and 6 bases stayed unmatched. Germline V gene lookup returns CDR1 LNHDA and CDR2 SQIVND (reference sequence). This CDR3 has 14 residues. The CDR3 bases are TGTGCCAGTTCAAGGGGGACTAGCGGCAATGAGCAGTTCTTC. It specifies CASSRGTSGNEQFF. The full variable domain, in which reference TRBV19 and TRBJ2-1 provide the parts outside the CDR3, is DGGITQSPKYLFRKEGQNVTLSCEQNLNHDAMYWYRQDPGQGLRLIYYSQIVNDFQKGDIAEGYSVSREKKESFPLTVTSAQKNPTAFYLCASSRGTSGNEQFFGPGTRLTVL.

The CDR3 DNA is TGCGCCAGCAGCATACAAGCGGGAGGATTCTCCTACGAGCAGTACTTC. Its translation is CASSIQAGGFSYEQYF. The chain recombines TRBV5-1 with TRBJ2-7, with 9 nucleotides matching TRBD2. The V and J ends lost 4 bases and 0 bases, in that order; junction bases with no gene match: 8. Germline V CDR1 and CDR2: SGHRS, YFSETQ. The CDR3 runs to 16 residues.

This clonotype came up many times. V usage is TRBV11-2 and J usage is TRBJ2-1, with D maybe TRBD2 (5 bases). The CDR3 has 12 residues. V was pared by 3 bases and J by 9 bases, with 9 bases between. Germline CDR1 SGHAT, CDR2 FQNNGV. The CDR3 coding sequence is TGTGCCAGCAGCTTGCTAGCTTCTGAGCAGTTCTTC. It translates to CASSLLASEQFF.

The chain recombines TRBV7-6 with TRBJ2-1; 11 nucleotides line up with TRBD2. The germline CDR1 and CDR2 sequences are SGHVS and FNYEAQ. This CDR3 is built from 15 residues. The J segment lost 8 bases and the V segment lost 5 bases, leaving 8 bases of the junction unmatched. The CDR3 region has the DNA TGTGCCAGCAGCCATAGACTAGCGGGATTGTATGAGCAGTTCTTC. Translation gives CASSHRLAGLYEQFF.

This clonotype showed up many times. The chain combines TRBV7-2 with TRBJ2-7; 12 nucleotides agree with TRBD2. CDR1 is SGHTA and CDR2 is FQGNSA in the germline V gene. The CDR3 sequence is 17 residues long. With V trimmed by 1 base and J by 2 bases, 6 bases remained unmatched. The CDR3 region is CASSLEALAGGPYEQYF. The CDR3 DNA reads TGTGCCAGCAGCTTAGAGGCGCTAGCGGGAGGGCCCTACGAGCAGTACTTC.

The chain recombines TRBV12-3 or TRBV12-4 with TRBJ2-3; TRBD2 agrees at 13 bases. The junction had 12 bases not matched to a gene; V was cut back by 4 bases and J by 2 bases. The CDR3 has 19 amino acids. DNA of the CDR3: TGTGCCAGCAGTTCCACCGGGACTAGCGGGATACCCACCACAGATACGCAGTATTTT. It encodes CASSSTGTSGIPTTDTQYF.

The genes are TRBV4-1 and TRBJ2-1; D ambiguous. The germline gives CDR1 MGHRA, CDR2 YSYEKL. Deletions cut 0 bases from V and 10 bases from J, with 16 bases between. This CDR3 has 15 residues. DNA of the CDR3: TGCGCCAGCAGCCAAGATGGGTTAGTCGTCGCGGAGCAGTTCTTC. Translated: CASSQDGLVVAEQFF.

There are a few counts of this clonotype. This sequence joins TRBV2 and TRBJ2-7, with TRBD1 identical over 11 bases. The V and J ends lost 3 bases and 3 bases, in that order; junction bases with no gene match: 4. CDR3 length: 15 amino acids. CDR1 is SNHLY, CDR2 FYNNEI, per germline. The CDR3 DNA is TGTGCCAGCAGTGAGGGACAGGGGGAATTCTACGAGCAGTACTTC. Its translation is CASSEGQGEFYEQYF.

At least ten counts were recorded for this clonotype. The chain carries TRBV20-1 and TRBJ1-2; D is unclear. CDR1 and CDR2 from the germline V gene are DFQATT and SNEGSKA (reference sequence). The CDR3 totals 12 residues. Trimming took 0 bases from V and 8 from J, leaving 10 bases between them. CDR3 DNA: TGCAGTGCTAGAGATGTAGGTTACGGCTACACCTTC. Its translation: CSARDVGYGYTF.

The rearrangement links TRBV7-6 to TRBJ1-6; tentative D call: TRBD1 (5 bases). The germline CDR1 and CDR2 sequences are SGHVS and FNYEAQ. Trimming cost V 2 bases and J 8 bases, with 10 bases left between them. The CDR3 runs 14 residues. CDR3 nucleotides: TGTGCCAGCAGCTTACCGGGGGAGTATTCACCCCTCCACTTT. Encoded protein: CASSLPGEYSPLHF.